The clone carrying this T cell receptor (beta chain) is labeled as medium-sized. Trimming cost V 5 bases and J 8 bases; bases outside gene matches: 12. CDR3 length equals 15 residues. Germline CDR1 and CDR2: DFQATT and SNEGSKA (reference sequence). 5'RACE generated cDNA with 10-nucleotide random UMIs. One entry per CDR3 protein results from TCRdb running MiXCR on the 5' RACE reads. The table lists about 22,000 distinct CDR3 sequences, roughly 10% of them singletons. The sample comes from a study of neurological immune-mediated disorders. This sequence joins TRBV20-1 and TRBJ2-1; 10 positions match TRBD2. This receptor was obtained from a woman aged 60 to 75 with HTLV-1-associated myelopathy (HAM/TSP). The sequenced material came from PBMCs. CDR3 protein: CSALNSGGASDEQFF. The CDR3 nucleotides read TGCAGTGCTTTAAACAGCGGGGGGGCTTCGGATGAGCAGTTCTTC.